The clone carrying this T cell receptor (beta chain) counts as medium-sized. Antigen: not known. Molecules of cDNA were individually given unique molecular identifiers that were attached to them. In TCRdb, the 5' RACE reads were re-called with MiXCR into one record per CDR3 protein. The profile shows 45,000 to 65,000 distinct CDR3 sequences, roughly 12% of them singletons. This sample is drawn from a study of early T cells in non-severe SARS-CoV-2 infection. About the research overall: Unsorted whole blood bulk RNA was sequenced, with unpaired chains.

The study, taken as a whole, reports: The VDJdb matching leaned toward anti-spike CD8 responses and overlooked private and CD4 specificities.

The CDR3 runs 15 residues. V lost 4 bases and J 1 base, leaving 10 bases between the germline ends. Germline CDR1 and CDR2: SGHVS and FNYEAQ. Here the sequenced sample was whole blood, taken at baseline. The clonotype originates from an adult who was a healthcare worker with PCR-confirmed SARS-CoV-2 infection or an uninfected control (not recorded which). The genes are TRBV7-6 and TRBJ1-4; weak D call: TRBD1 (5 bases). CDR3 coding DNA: TGTGCCAGCAGCTCCCCCGGGGGAACTAATGAAAAACTGTTTTTT. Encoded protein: CASSSPGGTNEKLFF.